This T cell receptor (beta chain) came from a study of blood T cell repertoires in COVID-19 (dated by TCRdb to 2019 to 2021). About the study as a whole: Samples from collaborators originated in the United States, Italy and Spain and spanned both the acute and convalescent phases of COVID-19. The repertoires were made available in a free public database intended to serve as a resource for research on the immune response to SARS-CoV-2. The prospective study material was composed of cDNA or gDNA derived from T cells, B-cell-depleted T cells, or PBMCs. HLA class I and class II types, where available, came from metadata supplied by the sample provider rather than from assay-based typing. The samples were drawn from the first 160 participants of the ongoing ImmuneRACE study and from some 1,300 subjects provided by 6 global collaborators. Deeply sampled blood TCRbeta repertoires from subjects exposed to, actively infected with, or recovered from COVID-19 were included in the dataset. The sample metadata nearly always contained a de-identified subject ID, COVID-19 status, age in years and sex. Broader findings and caveats from the paper: The amount of clinical and demographic metadata varied by source and participant and was provided uncurated.

The immunoSEQ Assay, a bias-controlled multiplex PCR, was used to amplify TCRbeta CDR3 regions from genomic DNA. The source study handled its data this way. Within the assay, amplification of reference gene primers was used to estimate how many nucleated cells each sample contained. Sequence reads were collapsed and filtered to measure the absolute abundance of every unique TCRbeta CDR3 rearrangement. Productive Simpson clonality was computed per sample as the square root of Simpson's diversity index over productive rearrangements. TCRdb stores this immuneACCESS table with in-frame sequences only. Part of the clones is absent; in the studies checked, under half of the shortfall reflects unresolved V genes, and no reason is known for the rest. V and J calls and clone size are copied from that table; D and trimming were computed from the DNA. The sample table holds 130,000 or so clones, of which about 77% were seen once. Of the sample, around a fifth is held by the ten largest clones.

Only one count was recorded for this clone. Its specific antigen is unknown. The record has no base qualities; no much larger clone is one base away. Taken from cysteine to phenylalanine, the CDR3 has 15 residues. CDR3 DNA is the only sequence kept; it has 45 bases, read in frame from the first base. Sequences MNHEY (CDR1) and SVGAGI (CDR2) are obtained from the germline V gene. V lost 6 bases and J lost 5 bases, and the count of bases not matched to a germline gene is 7. Each collaborating institution followed its own protocols to collect whole blood in K2EDTA tubes. Collaborator samples were shipped for TCRbeta analysis as frozen whole blood, isolated PBMCs, or DNA extracted from either sample type.

This sequence was found in a man older than 75 with acute or convalescent COVID-19. The chain links TRBV6-5 with TRBJ1-1, and 12 junction bases match TRBD1. The sequenced sample consisted of peripheral blood. The CDR3: CASRMGDRGLTEAFF. Read as DNA, the sequence is TGTGCCAGCAGGATGGGGGACAGGGGGCTAACTGAAGCTTTCTTT.